These 8 T cell receptor beta chains originate from one sample sequenced in a study of vaccination and CD4 T cells after COVID-19. The antigens these receptors bind are not known. The treatment denotes: roughly 11-day PBMC culture with coronavirus spike peptide pools or control peptides (ViraFEST assay). The study sequenced cultured CD4+ T cell DNA using the Oncomine TCR Beta short-read assay. TCRdb called the PCR reads again in MiXCR, with one record for every CDR3 protein. The sample shows about 21,000 distinct CDR3 sequences, around 48% of them seen only once. The sample consisted of CD4+ T cells from blood, cultured in vitro, taken after SARS-CoV-2 vaccination. The receptors stem from a human donor who had recovered from COVID-19.

The gene calls are TRBV11-2 and TRBJ1-2; D ambiguous. This CDR3 contains 15 residues. The V gene's germline CDR1 is SGHAT and CDR2 FQNNGV. V lost 6 bases and J lost 4, with 18 bases in between. The CDR3 region is CASSSPRRGSYGYTF. The CDR3 nucleotides are TGTGCCAGCAGTTCCCCCAGGAGAGGTAGCTATGGCTACACCTTC.

This clonotype was seen a handful of times. The chain links TRBV19 to TRBJ1-6; D gene ambiguous. Looked up from germline, CDR1 is LNHDA and CDR2 is SQIVND (reference sequence). V was clipped by 3 bases and J by 0 bases, with 9 bases between them. The CDR3 sequence is 16 residues long. This CDR3 is CASSIRQSSYNSPLHF. CDR3 nucleotide sequence: TGTGCCAGTAGTATCCGGCAGAGCTCCTATAATTCACCCCTCCACTTT.

The chain combines TRBV7-2 with TRBJ2-5, with 8 bases aligning to TRBD1. This CDR3 is 15 amino acids long. Looked up from germline, CDR1 is SGHTA and CDR2 is FQGNSA. The V segment lost 5 bases and the J segment 4 bases; nucleotides outside the gene matches: 9. CDR3 in amino acids: CASSKTGVGGETQYF. In DNA, the CDR3 is TGTGCCAGCAGCAAGACAGGGGTTGGAGGAGAGACCCAGTACTTC. Together with reference TRBV7-2 and TRBJ2-5, the CDR3 gives the full variable domain: GAGVSQSPSNKVTEKGKDVELRCDPISGHTALYWYRQSLGQGLEFLIYFQGNSAPDKSGLPSDRFSAERTGGSVSTLTIQRTQQEDSAVYLCASSKTGVGGETQYFGPGTRLLVL.

The rearrangement links TRBV19 to TRBJ1-1, with a tentative D call TRBD1 (5 bases). The V gene lost 5 bases and the J gene lost 1 base, with 14 bases spanning the gap. The CDR3 is 15 residues long. The V gene's germline CDR1 is LNHDA and CDR2 SQIVND (reference sequence). CDR3 coding DNA: TGTGCCAGTAGTCCGGGGATTAGGGGGAACACTGAAGCTTTCTTT. Protein: CASSPGIRGNTEAFF.

The CDR3 region is CSVEDSGRGYGYTF. The CDR3, as DNA: TGCAGCGTTGAAGATTCAGGGCGAGGTTATGGCTACACCTTC. The rearrangement links TRBV29-1 to TRBJ1-2; D possibly corresponds to TRBD1 (5 bases). CDR1 is SQVTM and CDR2 is ANQGSEA in the germline V gene. V shed 0 bases and J shed 5 bases, with 13 bases lying between them. The CDR3 loop spans 14 amino acids.

This sequence joins TRBV10-3 and TRBJ2-3, with 14 nucleotides matching TRBD2. The junction had 7 bases not matched to a gene; V was cut back by 10 bases and J by 1 base. Germline CDR1 ENHRY, CDR2 SYGVKD. CDR3 length: 16 residues. The CDR3 DNA sequence: TGTGCCAGCCAGGCGACTAGCGGGAGGGGCACAGATACGCAGTATTTT. Amino acid sequence: CASQATSGRGTDTQYF.

This clonotype was detected only a few times. The chain has TRBV20-1 and TRBJ1-1, with D possibly being TRBD1 (5 bases). Per germline, CDR1 DFQATT and CDR2 SNEGSKA (reference sequence). The CDR3 consists of 15 residues. Trimming cost V 4 bases and J 4 bases, with 19 bases left between them. The chain's CDR3 is CSANPPRGIGTEAFF. The CDR3 nucleotides read TGCAGTGCTAACCCCCCCCGGGGGATTGGCACTGAAGCTTTCTTT.

This clonotype was recorded a few times. This chain links TRBV6-1 with TRBJ1-1; TRBD1 might be the D (5 bases). This CDR3 comprises 13 residues. Germline V gene data show CDR1 as MNHNS and CDR2 as SASEGT. The V and J ends lost 6 bases and 3 bases respectively, with 11 bases between them. The CDR3 loop reads CASRRGADTEAFF. The CDR3 bases are TGTGCCAGCAGACGAGGGGCGGACACTGAAGCTTTCTTT.